This T cell receptor (beta chain) was sequenced for a study of T cell changes during pregnancy in multiple sclerosis. Using immunoSEQ multiplex PCR, the repertoire was profiled, and TCRdb retains in-frame clones only, with some absent. The sample consists of 66,000 or so clones, 85% to 90% of them appearing once. Trimming took 7 bases from V and 0 from J, leaving 8 bases between them. Germline lookup yields CDR1 SGHRS and CDR2 YFSETQ. This CDR3 spans 13 amino acids. The source of this sequence is a female donor in good health, enrolled as a control in a pregnancy study. The V and J genes are TRBV5-1 and TRBJ2-1; possibly TRBD2 for D (5 bases). The starting material was peripheral blood, obtained in the first trimester of pregnancy. The chain's CDR3 is CASGLSSYNEQFF. DNA for the CDR3: TGCGCCAGCGGACTCAGCTCCTACAATGAGCAGTTCTTC.